The 28 T cell receptor beta chains presented below share a single source sample, sequenced in a study of blood T cell repertoires in COVID-19. The table came from immunoSEQ multiplex PCR; TCRdb's copy has only in-frame clones and leaves some out. The sample lists fewer than 250,000 clones; approximately 86% were seen once. The sequenced sample was peripheral blood. The receptor set was obtained from a human donor in a cohort sampled during active COVID-19.

Of note for this clone: Other nucleotide sequences in the sample specify the same CDR3. This chain connects TRBV11-1 to TRBJ1-1, with 7 bases aligning to TRBD1. CDR3 length: 14 residues. Germline CDR1 is SGHAT and CDR2 is FQDESV (reference sequence). The junction had 2 bases not matched to a gene; V was cut back by 3 bases and J by 1 base. The CDR3 sequence is CASSFGTENTEAFF. CDR3 DNA: TGTGCCAGCAGCTTCGGGACAGAGAACACTGAAGCTTTCTTT.

Only one count was recorded for this clone. The chain uses TRBV10-1 and TRBJ2-3, with 11 bases matching TRBD2. V was clipped by 5 bases and J by 6 bases; unmatched bases: 10. CDR1 and CDR2 from the germline V gene are WNHNN and SYGVQD (reference sequence). The CDR3 runs to 16 residues. The CDR3 DNA is TGCGCCAGCAGTCCTCATATAGCGGGGGGGCCCGATACGCAGTATTTT. Encoded protein: CASSPHIAGGPDTQYF.

The chain is built from TRBV5-6 and TRBJ2-1, with D possibly being TRBD2 (6 bases). CDR1 SGHDT and CDR2 YYEEEE come from the germline V gene. The V and J ends lost 2 bases and 7 bases respectively, with 13 bases between them. CDR3 length: 14 amino acids. CDR3 loop: CASSFPGLANEQFF. The CDR3 nucleotides are TGTGCCAGCAGCTTTCCGGGCCTAGCGAATGAGCAGTTCTTC.

V is TRBV19 and J is TRBJ2-2, with D tentatively TRBD1 (6 bases). This CDR3 contains 13 residues. Trimming removed 7 bases from V and 8 bases from J, with 14 bases in between. The V gene's germline CDR1 is LNHDA and CDR2 SQIVND (reference sequence). This CDR3 reads CASTANRVGELFF. CDR3 nucleotide sequence: TGTGCCAGTACCGCTAACAGGGTGGGGGAGCTGTTTTTT.

This clone was seen a handful of times. The chain has TRBV9 and TRBJ1-2, with 7 bases aligning to TRBD1. The CDR3 totals 15 residues. The ends lost 4 bases at V and 8 bases at J; junction bases unmatched: 14. In germline, CDR1 is SGDLS, CDR2 YYNGEE. CDR3 sequence (DNA): TGTGCCAGCAGCACCGGGGACAGTCAACCGGGGGGCTACACCTTC. It codes for CASSTGDSQPGGYTF.

The chain combines TRBV1 with TRBJ2-7; TRBD2 reflects the table's D call only, with no check against the DNA. TRBV1 is tagged as a pseudogene. The CDR3 is 18 amino acids. The CDR3 coding sequence is TGCACCAGCAGCCGGGATCGTGGTCCTAGCGGAATTTCCTACGAGCAGTACTTC. Translated: CTSSRDRGPSGISYEQYF.

This clone was detected once. The chain joins TRBV12-3 or TRBV12-4 to TRBJ2-1; TRBD2 is a possible D gene (6 bases). CDR3 length equals 12 residues. V was pared by 6 bases and J by 10 bases, with 13 bases between. The CDR3, as DNA: TGTGCCAGCAGCCGTACTAGCCGCGAGCAGTTCTTC. Translating it yields CASSRTSREQFF.

The chain employs TRBV27 and TRBJ1-5, with TRBD1 identical over 7 bases. CDR1 is MNHEY, CDR2 SMNVEV, per germline (reference sequence). This CDR3 has 15 amino acids. The J segment lost 1 base and the V segment lost 5 bases, leaving 5 bases of the junction unmatched. CDR3 sequence: CASSHRQGSNQPQHF. The CDR3 DNA is TGTGCCAGCAGTCACCGACAGGGAAGCAATCAGCCCCAGCATTTT.

This clone is a singleton in its sample. The chain uses TRBV7-9 and TRBJ2-1, with 10 bases aligning to TRBD2. The CDR3 contains 13 residues. Germline V gene lookup returns CDR1 SEHNR and CDR2 FQNEAQ (reference sequence). With V trimmed by 2 bases and J by 8 bases, 0 bases remained unmatched. This chain's CDR3 is CASSLTSGDEQFF. In DNA, the CDR3 is TGTGCCAGCAGCTTAACTAGCGGGGATGAGCAGTTCTTC.

This sequence joins TRBV18 and TRBJ2-1; D is unresolved. The CDR3 contains 11 residues. Germline V gene lookup returns CDR1 KGHSH and CDR2 LQKENI. V was cut by 3 bases and J by 8 bases, with 5 bases left in between. CDR3 in amino acids: CASSPSYEQFF. DNA of the CDR3: TGTGCCAGCTCACCGTCCTATGAGCAGTTCTTC.

J is TRBJ2-1 and V is TRBV3-1 (or the pseudogene TRBV3-2); D not certain. The germline CDR1 and CDR2 sequences are LGHDT and YNNKEL (reference sequence). The CDR3 has 13 residues. V was shortened by 1 base and J by 8 bases, with 9 bases between the two germline ends. In DNA form, the CDR3 reads TGTGCCAGCAGCCAAGCGGGTGATTATGAGCAGTTCTTC. Translation: CASSQAGDYEQFF.

This chain links TRBV18 with TRBJ1-1; D uncertain. The CDR3 consists of 13 residues. Between the trimmed V and J ends, which lost 2 bases and 3 bases, there was a span of 7 bases. Per germline, CDR1 KGHSH and CDR2 LQKENI. The CDR3 nucleotides read TGTGCCAGCTCACCAAAAAGCGACACTGAAGCTTTCTTT. It specifies CASSPKSDTEAFF.

V gene TRBV18 combines with J gene TRBJ2-7, with 7 bases aligning to TRBD1. Germline CDR1 and CDR2: KGHSH and LQKENI. CDR3 size: 16 residues. V lost 8 bases to trimming and J lost 4 bases; unmatched junction nucleotides: 17. Here the CDR3 reads CASASVGTGDVYEQYF. The DNA of the CDR3 is TGTGCCAGCGCGTCCGTAGGAACAGGGGACGTTTACGAGCAGTACTTC.

The chain recombines TRBV3-1 (or the pseudogene TRBV3-2) with TRBJ1-1; 7 bases are shared with TRBD1. The germline V gene has CDR1 LGHDT and CDR2 YNNKEL (reference sequence). CDR3 length: 15 amino acids. With V trimmed by 4 bases and J by 2 bases, 7 bases remained unmatched. Written as DNA, the CDR3 is TGTGCCAGCAGCCTAGGGGGCCCCCGTAACACTGAAGCTTTCTTT. Translated, it gives CASSLGGPRNTEAFF.

This clone was seen a handful of times. The V call is TRBV10-3, the J call TRBJ2-1; the match to TRBD2 covers 14 bases. The CDR3 runs 15 residues. In germline, CDR1 is ENHRY, CDR2 SYGVKD. Losses at the gene ends were 5 bases for V and 9 bases for J; bases not matched to a gene: 6. The chain's CDR3 is CAISTGTSGRSEQFF. CDR3 bases: TGTGCCATCAGTACAGGGACTAGCGGGAGAAGTGAGCAGTTCTTC.

J is TRBJ2-1 and V is TRBV24-1, with D unresolved. The CDR3 extends over 13 amino acids. V lost 2 bases, J lost 8 bases, and 9 bases lay in between. Germline V gene lookup returns CDR1 KGHDR and CDR2 SFDVKD. The CDR3 loop reads CATSDSPAHEQFF. As DNA, the CDR3 is TGTGCCACCAGTGATTCTCCTGCGCATGAGCAGTTCTTC.

This rearrangement joins TRBV11-1 to TRBJ2-5, with 7 nucleotides matching TRBD1. The V and J ends lost 1 base and 2 bases, in that order; junction bases with no gene match: 7. Germline lookup yields CDR1 SGHAT and CDR2 FQDESV (reference sequence). This CDR3 is 16 amino acids long. The CDR3 region is CASSLEGQNTQETQYF. CDR3 DNA sequence: TGTGCCAGCAGCTTAGAGGGACAGAATACACAAGAGACCCAGTACTTC.

CDR3 sequence (DNA): TGTGCCAGCAGCCCTGTCGGGAGTTCTAGCAATCAGCCCCAGCATTTT. It specifies CASSPVGSSSNQPQHF. This chain links TRBV3-1 (or the pseudogene TRBV3-2) with TRBJ1-5; D is undetermined. V lost 4 bases and J lost 0, with 13 bases in between. The length of the CDR3 is 16 residues. The germline V gene encodes CDR1 LGHDT and CDR2 YNNKEL (reference sequence).

The V and J genes are TRBV5-1 and TRBJ2-7; 9 nucleotides align to TRBD1. CDR3 length: 16 amino acids. The V and J ends lost 0 bases and 2 bases, in that order; junction bases with no gene match: 6. The germline gives CDR1 SGHRS, CDR2 YFSETQ. CDR3 residues: CASSLVGTGLAYEQYF. The CDR3, as DNA: TGCGCCAGCAGCTTGGTCGGGACAGGGTTGGCCTACGAGCAGTACTTC.

The chain is built from TRBV28 and TRBJ2-7; D not certain. V was pared by 2 bases and J by 3 bases, with 8 bases between. CDR3 length equals 13 residues. Per germline, CDR1 MDHEN and CDR2 SYDVKM. CDR3 loop: CASSLEAYYEQYF. DNA for the CDR3: TGTGCCAGCAGTTTAGAAGCATACTACGAGCAGTACTTC.

The V gene is TRBV18, the J gene TRBJ2-1; 14 positions agree with TRBD2. The CDR3 is 14 amino acids. V was pared by 5 bases and J by 9 bases, with 3 bases of the junction left unmatched. CDR1 KGHSH and CDR2 LQKENI come from the germline V gene. The CDR3 bases are TGTGCCAGCTCATCAGGGACTAGCGGGAGTGAGCAGTTCTTC. It specifies CASSSGTSGSEQFF.

V and J are TRBV21-1 and TRBJ2-7; the table's D gene call, TRBD2, was not cross checked with the DNA. TRBV21-1 is a pseudogene segment. This CDR3 has 16 amino acids. CDR3 sequence (DNA): TGTGCCAGCACCCGCGCTAGCGTGACCGGGGCCAACGAGCAGTACTTC. Translation gives CASTRASVTGANEQYF.

The chain uses TRBV7-9 and TRBJ1-2, with TRBD1 identical over 10 bases. Germline V CDR1 and CDR2: SEHNR, FQNEAQ (reference sequence). J gave up 6 bases and V 4 bases, and 2 bases lay outside the gene matches. The CDR3 has 13 amino acids. The CDR3 nucleotides are TGTGCCAGCAGCTCGACAGGGGGCAATGGCTACACCTTC. Translated, it gives CASSSTGGNGYTF.

In this sample, this clone turned up a few times. The chain joins TRBV11-2 to TRBJ2-7, with a possible D match to TRBD1 (6 bases). The CDR3 length is 14 residues. The V end lost 0 bases, the J end lost 7 bases, and 13 bases lay between the germline ends. Germline V gene lookup returns CDR1 SGHAT and CDR2 FQNNGV. CDR3 sequence: CASSLEDRLDEQYF. CDR3 coding DNA: TGTGCCAGCAGCTTAGAGGACAGACTGGATGAGCAGTACTTC.

This chain uses TRBV6-6 with TRBJ1-1; D not resolved. Germline lookup yields CDR1 MNHNY and CDR2 SVGAGI (reference sequence). Trimming left V 2 bases short and J 1 base short, with 5 bases between. CDR3 length: 13 amino acids. The chain's CDR3 is CASSYPGNTEAFF. The CDR3 DNA reads as TGTGCCAGCAGTTACCCCGGGAACACTGAAGCTTTCTTT.

The genes are TRBV11-2 and TRBJ2-3, with 10 bases that match TRBD1. CDR1 and CDR2 from the germline V gene are SGHAT and FQNNGV. CDR3 length: 16 amino acids. V lost 0 bases to trimming and J lost 4 bases; unmatched junction nucleotides: 4. The DNA for the CDR3 is TGTGCCAGCAGCTTAGATACCGGGACAGGGGCAGATACGCAGTATTTT. Protein product: CASSLDTGTGADTQYF.

The chain has TRBV27 and TRBJ2-7, with D perhaps TRBD1 (5 bases). This CDR3 spans 14 amino acids. V was trimmed by 7 bases and J by 5 bases, leaving 18 bases between them. In germline, CDR1 is MNHEY, CDR2 SMNVEV (reference sequence). Written as DNA, the CDR3 is TGTGCCAGCACCACAGCAGGGAAGACCCACGAGCAGTACTTC. This encodes CASTTAGKTHEQYF.

The chain uses TRBV19 and TRBJ2-3; TRBD2 matches 7 bases. V shed 5 bases, J shed 5 bases, and the junction held 4 bases outside the gene matches. Germline values: CDR1 LNHDA, CDR2 SQIVND (reference sequence). The CDR3 contains 13 residues. This CDR3 is CASSLREKDTQYF. The CDR3 DNA reads TGTGCCAGTAGTTTGCGGGAGAAAGATACGCAGTATTTT.